Listed below are T cell receptor beta chains from one sample, sequenced in a study. One entry per CDR3 protein, called by TCRdb with MiXCR from the 5' RACE reads. This sample has fewer than 55,000 distinct CDR3 sequences, with 22% found just once. Input material: Tregs sorted from a lymph node. Every receptor here comes from a female donor with breast cancer. CDR3s include the opening cysteine and the closing phenylalanine or tryptophan. A D gene is named only where the DNA matches it firmly. Where a row states a size, it is once, few, many or the class of an expanded clone; other rows omit it.

length	D	V	J	size	DNA	CDR3
15	.	TRBV5-1	TRBJ2-1	many	TGCGCCAGCAGCTTGAGTGGGCATGGGGACAATGAGCAGTTCTTC	CASSLSGHGDNEQFF
13	.	TRBV12-3/TRBV12-4	TRBJ2-1	.	TGTGCCAGCAGTTTAGCGGGGCAAGAAGAGCAGTTCTTC	CASSLAGQEEQFF
13	TRBD1	TRBV7-9	TRBJ1-4	many	TGTGCCACAACAGGGGCAACTAATGAAAAACTGTTTTTT	CATTGATNEKLFF
13	.	TRBV20-1	TRBJ2-5	few	TGCAGTGCTAGACGAAGGCCCACGTTGGCCCAGTACTTC	CSARRRPTLAQYF
14	.	TRBV5-6	TRBJ2-7	once	TGTGCCAGCAGCTTGACAGAAGGCTCCTACGAGCAGTACTTC	CASSLTEGSYEQYF
14	TRBD2	TRBV12-3/TRBV12-4	TRBJ2-3	many	TGTGCCAGCAATCTAGCGGGAGGGGCAGATACGCAGTATTTT	CASNLAGGADTQYF
13	TRBD1	TRBV27	TRBJ2-5	.	TGTGCCAGCCAAGACAGGGGTGAAGAGACCCAGTACTTC	CASQDRGEETQYF
17	TRBD2	TRBV5-1	TRBJ2-7	.	TGCGCCAGCAGCTTCGGACTAGCGGGAGGGGTCGCCTACGAGCAGTACTTC	CASSFGLAGGVAYEQYF
14	.	TRBV4-2	TRBJ2-1	few	TGTGCCAGCAGCCCTGGCCAGGGGTACAATGAGCAGTTCTTC	CASSPGQGYNEQFF
14	.	TRBV6-5	TRBJ2-7	.	TGTGCCAGCAGTTTTACAGGGAACGCGGGTGAGCAGTACTTC	CASSFTGNAGEQYF
16	TRBD2	TRBV15	TRBJ2-5	few	TGTGCCACCAACCCGGGAAGTAGCGGGAGGGGAGAGACCCAGTACTTC	CATNPGSSGRGETQYF
15	.	TRBV20-1	TRBJ2-3	once	TGCAGTGCTCTAAACCTCGCATACAGGTCAGATACGCAGTATTTT	CSALNLAYRSDTQYF
12	.	TRBV3-1	TRBJ2-2	once	TGTGCCAGCAGAAAGAACACCGGGGAGCTGTTTTTT	CASRKNTGELFF
16	.	TRBV6-1	TRBJ2-1	.	TGTGCCAGCACCGAACCCCCAGGCCCAGCCAACAATGAGCAGTTCTTC	CASTEPPGPANNEQFF
11	.	TRBV7-2	TRBJ2-7	many	TGTGCCAGCAGCTTAGTTCACGAGCAGTACTTC	CASSLVHEQYF
12	.	TRBV29-1	TRBJ2-3	many	TGCAGCGTGGTAGCGGCCTCAGATACGCAGTATTTT	CSVVAASDTQYF
16	TRBD2	TRBV5-1	TRBJ2-7	.	TGCGCCAGCAGCTCGGTAGTTACTAGCGGGTCCTACGAGCAGTACTTC	CASSSVVTSGSYEQYF
17	TRBD2	TRBV20-1	TRBJ2-7	many	TGCAGTGCTAGAGACCTACGACTAGCGGGAGGTTCCTACGAGCAGTACTTC	CSARDLRLAGGSYEQYF
18	.	TRBV3-1	TRBJ2-6	.	TGTGCCAGCAGCCAAGATTTGGCCCCGAGCTCTGGGGCCAACGTCCTGACTTTC	CASSQDLAPSSGANVLTF
16	TRBD1	TRBV27	TRBJ2-1	many	TGTGCCAGCAGTTACCTCGGGACAGGGGGCATCAATGAGCAGTTCTTC	CASSYLGTGGINEQFF
16	.	TRBV4-1	TRBJ2-1	few	TGCGCCAGCAGCCAATATCGTACAGGGTCCAATGATGAGCAGTTCTTC	CASSQYRTGSNDEQFF
14	TRBD2	TRBV7-2	TRBJ2-2	.	TGTGGCAGCGGTAGCGGGAGAAGCACCGGGGAGCTGTTTTTT	CGSGSGRSTGELFF
13	.	TRBV29-1	TRBJ1-2	.	TGCAGCGTTGAAATCGGAACTAACTATGGCTACACCTTC	CSVEIGTNYGYTF
12	.	TRBV6-2/TRBV6-3	TRBJ2-6	.	TGTGCCATCGGTGCTGGGGCCAACGTCCTGACTTTC	CAIGAGANVLTF
15	TRBD2	TRBV11-2	TRBJ2-1	few	TGTGCCGGCAGCTTACTAGCGGGAGGGCCGGGGGAGCAGTTCTTC	CAGSLLAGGPGEQFF
18	TRBD2	TRBV28	TRBJ2-7	many	TGTGCCAGCAGGACTCCGGGACTAGCGGGAGGTTTCACCTACGAGCAGTACTTC	CASRTPGLAGGFTYEQYF
17	.	TRBV27	TRBJ2-7	many	TGTGCCAGCAGTTTAACGGGGGTTTGGGCCAGCTCCTACGAGCAGTACTTC	CASSLTGVWASSYEQYF
18	.	TRBV9	TRBJ2-1	once	TGTGCCAGCAGCGGAGCACCGAAACAGGCAGCCTCCTACAATGAGCAGTTCTTC	CASSGAPKQAASYNEQFF
16	.	TRBV28	TRBJ1-2	.	TGTGCCAGCAGTCCCTCCTTTCGAAGGGGAAAGCATGGCTACACCTTC	CASSPSFRRGKHGYTF